One and the same sample provided the 22 T cell receptor beta chains below, sequenced in a study of radiation and T cells in renal cell carcinoma. The data were produced by immunoSEQ multiplex PCR, yet TCRdb's version contains in-frame clones alone and is incomplete. The sample includes about 150,000 clones, approximately 88% of them seen just once. Described time point: blood 2 weeks post-SBRT. Noted treatment: 15 Gy SBRT to primary tumor, nephrectomy 4 weeks later. The sequences come from blood, collected from a patient whose treatment included radiotherapy and nephrectomy. These receptors were obtained from a woman aged 45-65 years with renal cell carcinoma.

This clone was counted only a few times. Other DNA sequences from this sample encode an identical CDR3 as well. The CDR3 DNA reads as TGTGCCAGCAGCTTAGGGGCGAACACTGAAGCTTTCTTT. This translates into CASSLGANTEAFF. The V call is TRBV7-3, the J call TRBJ1-1; D is perhaps TRBD1 (5 bases). CDR3 length: 13 amino acids. Germline lookup yields CDR1 SGHTA and CDR2 FQGTGA. V shed 2 bases and J shed 1 base, with 5 bases lying between them.

The V call is TRBV21-1, the J call TRBJ2-3. TRBV21-1 represents a pseudogene. CDR3 length equals 15 residues. This chain's CDR3 is CASISLGWGTDTQYF. CDR3 DNA sequence: TGTGCCAGCATCTCGTTAGGTTGGGGCACAGATACGCAGTATTTT.

This clone is a singleton in its sample. The chain carries TRBV11-2 and TRBJ2-7, with D maybe TRBD2 (6 bases). This CDR3 contains 14 residues. V was trimmed by 3 bases and J by 2 bases, leaving 11 bases between them. Per the germline V gene, CDR1 is SGHAT and CDR2 is FQNNGV. CDR3 region: CASSLVADTYEQYF. The DNA for the CDR3 is TGTGCCAGCAGCTTGGTAGCGGATACCTACGAGCAGTACTTC.

This clone was detected a few times. The chain carries TRBV25-1 and TRBJ1-1; the D is unclear. Trimming removed 0 bases from V and 2 bases from J, with 7 bases in between. The germline gives CDR1 MGHDK, CDR2 SYGVNS. The CDR3 loop spans 14 amino acids. The CDR3 DNA reads TGTGCCAGCAGTGAATATCAGGCCAACACTGAAGCTTTCTTT. It is translated as CASSEYQANTEAFF.

This chain joins TRBV5-1 and TRBJ2-7; D is perhaps TRBD2 (5 bases). Between the trimmed V and J ends, which lost 0 bases and 7 bases, there was a span of 20 bases. Germline CDR1 reads SGHRS; CDR2 reads YFSETQ. The CDR3 contains 16 residues. Written as DNA, the CDR3 is TGCGCCAGCAGCTTGGCACCCGAACGAAGGACTTCGGAGCAGTACTTC. This sequence encodes CASSLAPERRTSEQYF.

V gene TRBV18 combines with J gene TRBJ1-1; 9 bases line up with TRBD1. The CDR3 contains 13 residues. The trim removed 6 bases at V and 7 bases at J, leaving 6 bases unmatched. Germline V gene sequence: CDR1 KGHSH, CDR2 LQKENI. The CDR3 loop is CASSAGTGSEAFF. The CDR3 DNA reads TGTGCCAGCTCGGCTGGGACAGGGAGTGAAGCTTTCTTT.

The CDR3 sequence: CASSTSLGGETQYF. In nucleotides, the CDR3 is TGTGCCAGCTCAACATCGCTCGGTGGAGAGACCCAGTACTTC. The V and J genes are TRBV18 and TRBJ2-5; D unclear. Trimming took off 5 bases at V and 4 bases at J, with 14 bases between the two ends. This CDR3 is 14 amino acids long. The V gene's germline CDR1 is KGHSH and CDR2 LQKENI. The full variable domain, completed using reference TRBV18 and TRBJ2-5, is NAGVMQNPRHLVRRRGQEARLRCSPMKGHSHVYWYRQLPEEGLKFMVYLQKENIIDESGMPKERFSAEFPKEGPSILRIQQVVRGDSAAYFCASSTSLGGETQYFGPGTRLLVL.

The genes are TRBV6-1 and TRBJ1-5, with D perhaps matching TRBD1 (6 bases). V was pared by 1 base and J by 2 bases, with 12 bases between. The CDR3 is 16 residues long. The germline gives CDR1 MNHNS, CDR2 SASEGT. Written as DNA, the CDR3 is TGTGCCAGCAGTGAAGGGACAGCCATCGGCAATCAGCCCCAGCATTTT. Amino acids: CASSEGTAIGNQPQHF.

This rearrangement joins TRBV5-1 to TRBJ1-4; D gene uncertain. Deletions cut 2 bases from V and 1 base from J, with 9 bases between. The CDR3 loop spans 15 amino acids. Germline CDR1 and CDR2: SGHRS and YFSETQ. The CDR3: CASSFESRTNEKLFF. The CDR3, as DNA: TGCGCCAGCAGCTTCGAATCAAGAACTAATGAAAAACTGTTTTTT. Combining the CDR3 with reference TRBV5-1 and TRBJ1-4 gives the whole variable domain KAGVTQTPRYLIKTRGQQVTLSCSPISGHRSVSWYQQTPGQGLQFLFEYFSETQRNKGNFPGRFSGRQFSNSRSEMNVSTLELGDSALYLCASSFESRTNEKLFFGSGTQLSVL.

J is TRBJ1-1 and V is TRBV20-1; D unresolved. With 3 bases removed from V and 5 bases from J, the gap between germline ends came to 4 bases. The CDR3 has 10 residues. In germline, CDR1 is DFQATT, CDR2 SNEGSKA (reference sequence). The CDR3: CSARATEAFF. The CDR3 nucleotides are TGCAGTGCTAGGGCTACTGAAGCTTTCTTT.

The chain links TRBV6-5 to TRBJ2-1, with TRBD2 identical over 11 bases. Germline CDR1 is MNHEY and CDR2 is SVGAGI. The CDR3 consists of 15 residues. With 4 bases clipped from V and 5 bases from J, the junction kept 4 bases outside the gene matches. CDR3 nucleotide sequence: TGTGCCAGCAGTTTACTAGCGGGGGCGGACAATGAGCAGTTCTTC. It translates to CASSLLAGADNEQFF.

The chain employs TRBV7-2 and TRBJ2-4; D possibly corresponds to TRBD1 (6 bases). Trimming took 5 bases from V and 3 from J, leaving 11 bases between them. This CDR3 comprises 14 residues. From germline, CDR1 is SGHTA and CDR2 FQGNSA. For the CDR3, the DNA is TGTGCCAGCAGCCAACAGGGTGGCAAAAACATTCAGTACTTC. Its protein product is CASSQQGGKNIQYF.

The chain couples TRBV6-1 to TRBJ1-5; D unclear. This CDR3 has 13 residues. Trimming pared 7 bases from V and 1 base from J, leaving 8 bases between. CDR1 and CDR2 (germline): MNHNS, SASEGT. The CDR3 here is CASILDSNQPQHF. CDR3 bases: TGTGCCAGCATCCTCGACAGCAATCAGCCCCAGCATTTT.

The J gene is TRBJ1-4, the V gene TRBV9; D uncertain. This CDR3 spans 15 amino acids. The germline CDR1 and CDR2 sequences are SGDLS and YYNGEE. V shed 0 bases and J shed 3 bases, with 9 bases lying between them. The CDR3 sequence: CASSVAPGSNEKLFF. Written as DNA, the CDR3 is TGTGCCAGCAGCGTAGCCCCTGGGTCTAATGAAAAACTGTTTTTT.

V usage is TRBV6-5 and J usage is TRBJ2-1; D is uncertain. Germline values: CDR1 MNHEY, CDR2 SVGAGI. The length of the CDR3 is 13 residues. The V end was cut by 0 bases, the J end by 9 bases, with 9 bases between. The CDR3 DNA sequence: TGTGCCAGCAGTTACTCGAGTGGCAGTGAGCAGTTCTTC. This codes for CASSYSSGSEQFF.

The J gene is TRBJ2-5, the V gene TRBV7-6; D is uncertain. This CDR3 has 15 residues. CDR1 and CDR2 (germline): SGHVS, FNYEAQ. With 1 base removed from V and 9 bases from J, the gap between germline ends came to 18 bases. CDR3 in DNA: TGTGCCAGCAGCTTAGACGTCAGCGCTCACATGGCCCAGTACTTC. Protein: CASSLDVSAHMAQYF.

This clone was seen just once. The CDR3 loop reads CASSTTNSRTGKNTEAFF. The DNA for the CDR3 is TGTGCCAGCAGCACCACTAACTCCCGGACAGGAAAGAACACTGAAGCTTTCTTT. The V call is TRBV21-1, the J call TRBJ1-1; the table gives TRBD1 as D, unverified against the DNA. TRBV21-1 is recorded as a pseudogene. CDR3 length equals 18 residues.

There are a few counts of this clone. The chain has TRBV19 and TRBJ2-1; D call uncertain. Trimming removed 10 bases at V and 0 bases at J, with 13 bases between. CDR1 and CDR2 (germline): LNHDA, SQIVND (reference sequence). The CDR3 is 14 residues long. Written as DNA, the CDR3 is TGTGCCACTTCTCGGCAGAGCTCCTACAATGAGCAGTTCTTC. It codes for CATSRQSSYNEQFF. The entire variable domain, with the rest obtained from reference TRBV19 and TRBJ2-1, is as follows: DGGITQSPKYLFRKEGQNVTLSCEQNLNHDAMYWYRQDPGQGLRLIYYSQIVNDFQKGDIAEGYSVSREKKESFPLTVTSAQKNPTAFYLCATSRQSSYNEQFFGPGTRLTVL.

This clone was observed once. V usage is TRBV6-5 and J usage is TRBJ2-1; D unclear. V was pared by 0 bases and J by 9 bases, with 6 bases between. The CDR3 spans 12 residues. CDR1 and CDR2 from the germline V gene are MNHEY and SVGAGI. The CDR3 coding sequence is TGTGCCAGCAGTTACTCAACGGGTGAGCAGTTCTTC. Translation gives CASSYSTGEQFF.

This clone was observed a handful of times. The rearrangement uses TRBV19 and TRBJ2-7, with D possibly being TRBD1 (6 bases). Per the germline V gene, CDR1 is LNHDA and CDR2 is SQIVND (reference sequence). There are 15 residues in the CDR3. Trimming cost V 5 bases and J 3 bases, with 17 bases left between them. The CDR3 region is CASSEIQGSVYEQYF. CDR3 bases: TGTGCCAGTAGTGAAATACAGGGTAGCGTCTACGAGCAGTACTTC.

This chain links TRBV6-6 with TRBJ2-7; tentative D call: TRBD2 (6 bases). CDR1 is MNHNY and CDR2 is SVGAGI in the germline V gene (reference sequence). The V end lost 2 bases, the J end lost 0 bases, and 8 bases lay between the germline ends. This CDR3 has 14 amino acids. The CDR3, as DNA: TGTGCCAGCAGTTACGCGGGGAGCTCCTACGAGCAGTACTTC. Translation gives CASSYAGSSYEQYF.

This chain links TRBV21-1 with TRBJ1-6; TRBD1 is the table's D call and was not checked against the DNA. TRBV21-1 is classified as a pseudogene. The CDR3 runs to 17 residues. Here the CDR3 DNA reads TGTGCCAGCAGCAAACTGGGGGACAGAAAACTTAATTCACCCCTCCACTTT. The encoded protein is CASSKLGDRKLNSPLHF.